This T cell receptor (beta chain) was profiled in a study of technical replicates of blood from several donors. The germline CDR1 and CDR2 sequences are SGHTA and FQGTGA. V lost 2 bases and J lost 7; bases outside the gene matches: 9. The CDR3 is made up of 16 amino acids. TCRdb's copy holds only in-frame clones and misses some; the assay was immunoSEQ multiplex PCR. This table holds 55,000 to 75,000 clones, around 87% found once. The chain combines TRBV7-3 with TRBJ2-1; 9 positions agree with TRBD2. Sequenced sample: PBMCs. The receptor comes from a human donor in good health. Some clones in this sample may be carry-over from other donors' samples. The CDR3 protein is CASSLGSSGAFNEQFF. For the CDR3, the DNA is TGTGCCAGCAGCTTAGGTTCTAGCGGGGCTTTTAATGAGCAGTTCTTC. Combining the CDR3 with reference TRBV7-3 and TRBJ2-1 gives the whole variable domain GAGVSQTPSNKVTEKGKYVELRCDPISGHTALYWYRQSLGQGPEFLIYFQGTGAADDSGLPNDRFFAVRPEGSVSTLKIQRTERGDSAVYLCASSLGSSGAFNEQFFGPGTRLTVL.